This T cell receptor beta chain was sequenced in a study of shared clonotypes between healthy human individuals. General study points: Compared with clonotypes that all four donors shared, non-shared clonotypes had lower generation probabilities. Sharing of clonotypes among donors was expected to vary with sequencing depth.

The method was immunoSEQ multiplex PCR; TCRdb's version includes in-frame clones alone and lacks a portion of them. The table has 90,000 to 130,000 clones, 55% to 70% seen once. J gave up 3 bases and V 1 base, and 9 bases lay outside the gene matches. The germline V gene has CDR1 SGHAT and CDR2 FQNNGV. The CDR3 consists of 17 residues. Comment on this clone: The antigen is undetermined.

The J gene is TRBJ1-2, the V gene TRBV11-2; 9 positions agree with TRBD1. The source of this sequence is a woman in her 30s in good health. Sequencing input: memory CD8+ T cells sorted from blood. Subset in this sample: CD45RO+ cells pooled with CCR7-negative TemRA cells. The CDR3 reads CASSLGTGAGSYYGYTF. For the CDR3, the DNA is TGTGCCAGCAGCTTAGGGACAGGGGCCGGCTCCTACTATGGCTACACCTTC.